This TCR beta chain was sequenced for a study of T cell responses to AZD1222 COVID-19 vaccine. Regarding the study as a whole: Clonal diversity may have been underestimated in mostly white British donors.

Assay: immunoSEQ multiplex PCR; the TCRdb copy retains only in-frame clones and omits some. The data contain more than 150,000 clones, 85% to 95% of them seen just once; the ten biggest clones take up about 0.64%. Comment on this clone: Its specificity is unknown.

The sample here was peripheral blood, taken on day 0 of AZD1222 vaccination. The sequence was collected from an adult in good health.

The CDR3 DNA follows: TGTGCCTGGAGTGTGTTGGCCCGTAATCAGCCCCAGCATTTT. This gives the protein CAWSVLARNQPQHF. The V call is TRBV30, the J call TRBJ1-5; D not resolved. The CDR3 totals 14 residues. V was cut by 0 bases and J by 4 bases, with 10 bases left in between. Germline CDR1 and CDR2: GTSNPN and SVGIG (reference sequence).